This passage covers 25 T cell receptor beta chains from one sample sequenced in a study of immune evolution from preneoplasia to lung adenocarcinoma. The assay was immunoSEQ multiplex PCR, and TCRdb's table has in-frame clones only and misses some. In the table there are about 14,000 clones, approximately 80% of which are singletons. Input material: FFPE minimally invasive lung adenocarcinoma tissue. The receptors stem from a person aged 60-80 years with lung adenocarcinoma.

V usage is TRBV5-6 and J usage is TRBJ2-7; 9 bases match TRBD1. The CDR3 length is 15 residues. V dropped 4 bases and J dropped 5; count of bases not matched to a gene: 10. The V gene's germline CDR1 is SGHDT and CDR2 YYEEEE. This CDR3 is CASSGTGLGENEQYF. The CDR3 DNA reads TGTGCCAGCAGCGGGACAGGGTTGGGAGAGAACGAGCAGTACTTC.

This clone has only a few counts. The chain carries TRBV29-1 and TRBJ1-2; 9 positions match TRBD1. Germline CDR1 and CDR2: SQVTM and ANQGSEA. This CDR3 is built from 13 residues. Trimming cost V 0 bases and J 8 bases; bases outside gene matches: 4. CDR3 in amino acids: CSVEDLTGGGYTF. CDR3 sequence (DNA): TGCAGCGTTGAAGATCTAACAGGGGGCGGCTACACCTTC. The complete variable domain, with remaining parts taken from reference TRBV29-1 and TRBJ1-2, reads SAVISQKPSRDICQRGTSLTIQCQVDSQVTMMFWYRQQPGQSLTLIATANQGSEATYESGFVIDKFPISRPNLTFSTLTVSNMSPEDSSIYLCSVEDLTGGGYTFGSGTRLTVV.

This chain connects TRBV23-1 to TRBJ1-4; D is uncertain. TRBV23-1 is sorted into the ORF group, with uncertain function. V lost 2 bases and J lost 9, with 10 bases in between. This CDR3 has 13 amino acids. CDR3 nucleotide sequence: TGCGCCAGCAGTCAAATCATTCTCAAAAAACTGTTTTTT. Amino acids: CASSQIILKKLFF.

The chain carries TRBV29-1 and TRBJ2-1; 9 bases fit TRBD1. The CDR3 totals 14 residues. The V segment lost 2 bases and the J segment 6 bases; nucleotides outside the gene matches: 5. Germline assignment: CDR1 SQVTM and CDR2 ANQGSEA. CDR3 sequence (DNA): TGCAGCGTTGAACTTTGGACAGGGGTCAATGAGCAGTTCTTC. As protein: CSVELWTGVNEQFF.

V usage is TRBV16 and J usage is TRBJ1-1; D is unclear. CDR1 is KGHSY, CDR2 FQNENV, per germline. Between the trimmed V and J ends, which lost 0 bases and 6 bases, there was a span of 5 bases. The CDR3 extends over 12 amino acids. CDR3 region: CASSQSGPEAFF. The CDR3 DNA reads as TGTGCCAGCAGCCAATCGGGCCCTGAAGCTTTCTTT.

The chain joins TRBV7-3 to TRBJ2-5; 11 positions agree with TRBD2. The germline gives CDR1 SGHTA, CDR2 FQGTGA. After removal of 0 bases from V and 3 bases from J, the junction contained 0 bases not matched to a gene. The CDR3 totals 15 residues. CDR3 in DNA: TGTGCCAGCAGCTTAACTAGCGGGAGGGAAGAGACCCAGTACTTC. This translates into CASSLTSGREETQYF.

In DNA, the CDR3 is TGTGCCAGCAGCTTAGCGGGAGGAAATGAAAAACTGTTTTTT. It is translated as CASSLAGGNEKLFF. The gene calls are TRBV7-9 and TRBJ1-4; D remains ambiguous. Trimming removed 0 bases at V and 5 bases at J, with 7 bases between. The CDR3 has 14 residues. Germline V gene sequence: CDR1 SEHNR, CDR2 FQNEAQ (reference sequence).

The genes are TRBV29-1 and TRBJ2-7; D gene ambiguous. CDR1 and CDR2 from the germline V gene are SQVTM and ANQGSEA. The CDR3 extends over 13 amino acids. Trimming took 6 bases from V and 1 from J, leaving 13 bases between them. CDR3 amino acids: CSVAPDASYEQYF. The CDR3 DNA reads TGCAGCGTCGCCCCGGACGCTTCCTACGAGCAGTACTTC.

The chain has TRBV14 and TRBJ1-4; TRBD1 might be the D (5 bases). The CDR3 covers 18 residues. Trimming stripped 1 base from V and 8 bases from J, with 23 bases between. Germline CDR1 is SGHDN and CDR2 is FVKESK. As DNA, the CDR3 is TGTGCCAGCAGCCAAGGGCCCATGATCGCCGGGGCGAGGGAAAAACTGTTTTTT. This codes for CASSQGPMIAGAREKLFF. The whole variable domain, filled in from reference TRBV14 and TRBJ1-4, reads EAGVTQFPSHSVIEKGQTVTLRCDPISGHDNLYWYRRVMGKEIKFLLHFVKESKQDESGMPNNRFLAERTGGTYSTLKVQPAELEDSGVYFCASSQGPMIAGAREKLFFGSGTQLSVL.

CDR3 amino acids: CASSLAPRLGPGTEQPDYGYTF. DNA of the CDR3: TGCGCCAGCAGCTTGGCCCCACGGCTTGGCCCCGGGACAGAGCAGCCCGACTATGGCTACACCTTC. The chain couples TRBV5-1 to TRBJ1-2, with TRBD1 identical over 7 bases. The CDR3 extends over 22 amino acids. Trimming took 0 bases from V and 3 from J; bases not matched to a gene: 26. The germline CDR1 and CDR2 sequences are SGHRS and YFSETQ.

This rearrangement joins TRBV14 to TRBJ2-1; D ambiguous. This CDR3 is 12 amino acids long. The germline CDR1 and CDR2 sequences are SGHDN and FVKESK. Trimming left V 3 bases short and J 9 bases short, with 9 bases between. In DNA, the CDR3 is TGTGCCAGCAGCCAGTCCTGGTTTGAGCAGTTCTTC. Amino acid sequence: CASSQSWFEQFF.

This rearrangement joins TRBV7-3 to TRBJ1-3, with 8 bases matching TRBD1. CDR3 length equals 15 residues. Germline V lookup: CDR1 SGHTA, CDR2 FQGTGA. V dropped 5 bases and J dropped 4; count of bases not matched to a gene: 7. For the CDR3, the DNA is TGTGCCAGCAGCGAATCAGGGGGCTTCGGAAACACCATATATTTT. This translates into CASSESGGFGNTIYF.

This chain uses TRBV6-1 with TRBJ2-3; D is unresolved. Germline V gives CDR1 MNHNS, CDR2 SASEGT. The CDR3 is 16 amino acids. V gave up 4 bases and J gave up 5 bases, with 19 bases separating them. The CDR3 nucleotides are TGTGCCAGCAGTGTTCTCCGAAGTAGTACGGGAGATACGCAGTATTTT. It is translated as CASSVLRSSTGDTQYF.

The rearrangement links TRBV5-4 to TRBJ2-5; D may be TRBD1 or TRBD2 (6 bases each). The CDR3 extends over 14 amino acids. Trimming shortened V by 0 bases and J by 5 bases, and 11 bases separated the two germline ends. Germline V gene sequence: CDR1 SGHNT, CDR2 YYREEE (reference sequence). The chain's CDR3 is CASSLGGAQETQYF. As DNA, the CDR3 is TGTGCCAGCAGCTTGGGGGGGGCCCAGGAGACCCAGTACTTC.

Only one count was recorded for this clone. The chain has TRBV19 and TRBJ1-5, with D possibly TRBD1 on 5 matching bases. The germline CDR1 and CDR2 sequences are LNHDA and SQIVND (reference sequence). Trimming cost V 7 bases and J 2 bases, with 18 bases left between them. The CDR3 extends over 16 amino acids. The CDR3 nucleotides read TGTGCCAGTACCGGGCCAGTGGGGCTCGGCAATCAGCCCCAGCATTTT. Its protein product is CASTGPVGLGNQPQHF.

The chain combines TRBV11-3 with TRBJ2-2; weak D call: TRBD1 (6 bases). Germline assignment: CDR1 SGHNT and CDR2 YENEEA. The CDR3 covers 14 residues. V lost 5 bases, J lost 4 bases, and 11 bases lay in between. The CDR3 loop is CASSPRGITGELFF. DNA for the CDR3: TGTGCCAGCAGCCCTAGGGGGATCACCGGGGAGCTGTTTTTT.

The chain employs TRBV7-2 and TRBJ2-1, with unresolved D. The germline CDR1 and CDR2 sequences are SGHTA and FQGNSA. CDR3 length equals 12 residues. The V and J ends lost 1 base and 10 bases respectively, with 8 bases between them. CDR3 loop: CASSLVTPEQFF. CDR3 bases: TGTGCCAGCAGCTTAGTTACGCCGGAGCAGTTCTTC.

This clone came up once. The chain joins TRBV7-9 to TRBJ2-5; TRBD2 agrees at 8 bases. The CDR3 runs 13 residues. Germline values: CDR1 SEHNR, CDR2 FQNEAQ (reference sequence). The V segment lost 4 bases and the J segment 5 bases; nucleotides outside the gene matches: 3. DNA for the CDR3: TGTGCCAGCAGCTCACGACTAGCGGAGACCCAGTACTTC. Translating gives CASSSRLAETQYF.

The V call is TRBV10-3, the J call TRBJ2-1; 9 bases line up with TRBD2. Germline V CDR1 and CDR2: ENHRY, SYGVKD. There are 14 residues in the CDR3. V was pared by 4 bases and J by 8 bases, with 6 bases of the junction left unmatched. CDR3 sequence: CAISARAGGDEQFF. The CDR3 DNA reads as TGTGCCATCAGTGCTAGAGCGGGAGGAGATGAGCAGTTCTTC.

The sample holds a few counts of this clone. The chain has TRBV6-5 and TRBJ2-5; no firm D call. This CDR3 comprises 11 residues. Trimming removed 1 base at V and 4 bases at J, with 1 base between. Germline V CDR1 and CDR2: MNHEY, SVGAGI. The CDR3 DNA follows: TGTGCCAGCAGTTACTTAGAGACCCAGTACTTC. It yields the protein CASSYLETQYF.

The chain combines TRBV4-1 with TRBJ2-7; D remains ambiguous. Per the germline V gene, CDR1 is MGHRA and CDR2 is YSYEKL. Trimming cost V 0 bases and J 0 bases, with 15 bases left between them. This CDR3 has 17 residues. CDR3 residues: CASSQDRRRISSYEQYF. The CDR3 nucleotides read TGCGCCAGCAGCCAAGATAGGCGCAGAATAAGCTCCTACGAGCAGTACTTC.

The V call is TRBV2, the J call TRBJ1-4, with 7 positions matching TRBD1. The CDR3 has 12 residues. Germline V lookup: CDR1 SNHLY, CDR2 FYNNEI. Losses at the gene ends were 3 bases for V and 10 bases for J; bases not matched to a gene: 2. The chain's CDR3 is CASSESGGKLFF. The CDR3 DNA reads TGTGCCAGCAGTGAGTCAGGGGGAAAACTGTTTTTT.

This chain connects TRBV4-1 to TRBJ2-7, with 10 bases aligning to TRBD2. V lost 0 bases and J lost 3; bases outside the gene matches: 2. This CDR3 has 15 residues. Germline V gene data show CDR1 as MGHRA and CDR2 as YSYEKL. The CDR3 here is CASSQERLAGYEQYF. In DNA form, the CDR3 reads TGCGCCAGCAGCCAAGAACGACTAGCGGGCTACGAGCAGTACTTC.

The chain recombines TRBV18 with TRBJ1-6, with 7 bases that match TRBD1. Germline trimming cut 1 base from V and 6 bases from J; bases unmatched to any gene: 6. Germline CDR1 KGHSH, CDR2 LQKENI. The CDR3 has 16 residues. In DNA, the CDR3 is TGTGCCAGCTCACCACTTAGACAGGGTTTTAATTCACCCCTCCACTTT. Residues: CASSPLRQGFNSPLHF.

The chain recombines TRBV27 with TRBJ1-2; D ambiguous. CDR3 length: 13 residues. Germline loops: CDR1 MNHEY, CDR2 SMNVEV (reference sequence). The ends were cut back, 6 bases at V and 3 bases at J, with 11 bases in the middle. CDR3: CASRRGRYYGYTF. The DNA of the CDR3 is TGTGCCAGCAGACGAGGGAGGTACTATGGCTACACCTTC.